A single sample gave rise to the 22 T cell receptor beta chains below, sequenced in a study of beta chain features in type 1 diabetes. Reverse transcribing all isolated RNA meant expressed TCRB transcripts were sequenced. Clones were read by immunoSEQ multiplex PCR, and TCRdb kept only the in-frame ones, dropping some. The sample includes under 950,000 clones, 17% of them seen just once. The specimen was naive CD4+ T cells from blood. These receptors came from a woman in her late teens or twenties in good health.

The chain is built from TRBV7-2 and TRBJ2-4; 10 positions match TRBD2. The CDR3 totals 12 residues. From germline, CDR1 is SGHTA and CDR2 FQGNSA. The V gene end was trimmed by 3 bases and the J gene end by 15 bases; junction bases not matched to a gene: 5. CDR3 sequence (DNA): TGTGCCAGCAGCTTCCTAGCGGGAGCTCGGTACTTC. Its translation is CASSFLAGARYF.

This chain uses TRBV7-6 with TRBJ2-1, with 10 bases fitting TRBD2. This CDR3 spans 18 amino acids. The germline gives CDR1 SGHVS, CDR2 FNYEAQ. The V gene end was trimmed by 1 base and the J gene end by 6 bases; junction bases not matched to a gene: 12. DNA of the CDR3: TGTGCCAGCAGCTTAGAGGTCGGTGGGTCTAGCGGGAGCAATGAGCAGTTCTTC. Its translation: CASSLEVGGSSGSNEQFF. Full variable domain (rest looked up from reference TRBV7-6 and TRBJ2-1): GAGVSQSPRYKVTKRGQDVALRCDPISGHVSLYWYRQALGQGPEFLTYFNYEAQQDKSGLPNDRFSAERPEGSISTLTIQRTEQRDSAMYRCASSLEVGGSSGSNEQFFGPGTRLTVL.

V gene TRBV28 combines with J gene TRBJ2-3; a possible D gene is TRBD1 (5 bases). Germline V gene sequence: CDR1 MDHEN, CDR2 SYDVKM. The CDR3 is 14 amino acids. V was trimmed by 3 bases and J by 4 bases, leaving 11 bases between them. The CDR3 DNA is TGTGCCAGCAGTTTTGGGGCATGGGCAGATACGCAGTATTTT. It translates to CASSFGAWADTQYF.

The CDR3 nucleotides are TGTGCCAGCAGCCTTACGACAGGGCGCACCTACGAGCAGTACTTC. Residues: CASSLTTGRTYEQYF. The V gene is TRBV7-2, the J gene TRBJ2-7, with 7 bases identical to TRBD1. V was pared by 5 bases and J by 2 bases, with 9 bases of the junction left unmatched. Per germline, CDR1 SGHTA and CDR2 FQGNSA. The CDR3 has 15 amino acids.

The V gene is TRBV20-1, the J gene TRBJ2-1, with D hard to call. CDR3 length: 11 amino acids. V lost 7 bases and J lost 1, with 5 bases in between. CDR1 is DFQATT and CDR2 is SNEGSKA in the germline V gene (reference sequence). The CDR3 loop is CSVESYNEQFF. CDR3 nucleotides: TGCAGTGTGGAGTCCTACAATGAGCAGTTCTTC.

The chain employs TRBV4-2 and TRBJ2-1; D is unresolved. The germline V gene has CDR1 LGHNA and CDR2 YNFKEQ. The CDR3 extends over 13 amino acids. V shed 0 bases and J shed 10 bases, with 10 bases lying between them. CDR3 coding DNA: TGTGCCAGCAGCCAAGATTGGGATGCGGAGCAGTTCTTC. Translation: CASSQDWDAEQFF.

CDR3 coding DNA: TGTGCCAGCAGCCACGGTGCTCGGGGGGAAGAGACCCAGTACTTC. Protein product: CASSHGARGEETQYF. The V call is TRBV7-8, the J call TRBJ2-5, with 7 bases fitting TRBD2. J lost 3 bases, V lost 5 bases, and 9 bases had no gene match. The CDR3 covers 15 residues. The germline gives CDR1 SGHVS, CDR2 FQNEAQ. Supplemented by reference TRBV7-8 and TRBJ2-5, the full variable domain reads GAGVSQSPRYKVAKRGQDVALRCDPISGHVSLFWYQQALGQGPEFLTYFQNEAQLDKSGLPSDRFFAERPEGSVSTLKIQRTQQEDSAVYLCASSHGARGEETQYFGPGTRLLVL.

The J gene is TRBJ1-3, the V gene TRBV15; D is unresolved. The CDR3 is 15 amino acids. Germline CDR1 is LNHNV and CDR2 is YYDKDF (reference sequence). V was shortened by 0 bases and J by 0 bases, with 6 bases between the two germline ends. The CDR3 bases are TGTGCCACCAGCAGAGACCAGAGCTCTGGAAACACCATATATTTT. Protein sequence: CATSRDQSSGNTIYF.

The rearrangement joins TRBV28 to TRBJ1-4, with TRBD1 identical over 10 bases. CDR3 length equals 16 residues. V was clipped by 2 bases and J by 9 bases; unmatched bases: 9. Germline lookup yields CDR1 MDHEN and CDR2 SYDVKM. CDR3 amino acids: CASSLGTGEGSKKLFF. For the CDR3, the DNA is TGTGCCAGCAGTTTAGGGACAGGGGAAGGATCGAAAAAACTGTTTTTT. Supplemented by reference TRBV28 and TRBJ1-4, the full variable domain reads DVKVTQSSRYLVKRTGEKVFLECVQDMDHENMFWYRQDPGLGLRLIYFSYDVKMKEKGDIPEGYSVSREKKERFSLILESASTNQTSMYLCASSLGTGEGSKKLFFGSGTQLSVL.

V and J are TRBV5-6 and TRBJ2-2; the match to TRBD1 covers 8 bases. The germline gives CDR1 SGHDT, CDR2 YYEEEE. This CDR3 spans 14 amino acids. The V and J ends lost 3 bases and 6 bases, in that order; junction bases with no gene match: 4. Written as DNA, the CDR3 is TGTGCCAGCAGCTGGCCACAGGGGGCCGGGGAGCTGTTTTTT. Protein product: CASSWPQGAGELFF.

The chain has TRBV11-1 and TRBJ2-6; a weak D match, TRBD1 (5 bases). This CDR3 spans 15 amino acids. Germline V gives CDR1 SGHAT, CDR2 FQDESV (reference sequence). V lost 5 bases, J lost 0 bases, and 8 bases lay in between. The CDR3 DNA sequence: TGTGCCAGCAGCGAAACAGGCTCTGGGGCCAACGTCCTGACTTTC. It specifies CASSETGSGANVLTF.

This chain uses TRBV9 with TRBJ2-5; D ambiguous. The germline V gene encodes CDR1 SGDLS and CDR2 YYNGEE. V shed 3 bases and J shed 5 bases, with 20 bases lying between them. This CDR3 is 16 amino acids long. CDR3 residues: CASSERPSAGRETQYF. In nucleotides, the CDR3 is TGTGCCAGCAGCGAAAGACCCAGTGCAGGAAGGGAGACCCAGTACTTC.

The chain employs TRBV27 and TRBJ1-4; D call uncertain. The V gene lost 6 bases and the J gene lost 6 bases, with 17 bases spanning the gap. CDR1 is MNHEY, CDR2 SMNVEV, per germline (reference sequence). This CDR3 is 15 amino acids long. This chain's CDR3 is CASSPTIRLYEKLFF. The CDR3 DNA sequence: TGTGCCAGCAGCCCGACAATCCGGTTGTATGAAAAACTGTTTTTT.

In this sample, this clone turned up a few times. The chain's CDR3 is CASSLSGGVTGELFF. Written as DNA, the CDR3 is TGTGCCAGCAGCTTAAGTGGGGGAGTCACCGGGGAGCTGTTTTTT. The rearrangement uses TRBV7-9 and TRBJ2-2, with D perhaps given as TRBD1 or TRBD2 (5 bases each). V gave up 2 bases and J gave up 4 bases, with 11 bases separating them. Germline lookup yields CDR1 SEHNR and CDR2 FQNEAQ (reference sequence). The CDR3 length is 15 residues.

The chain uses TRBV29-1 and TRBJ1-5, with 11 nucleotides matching TRBD1. V dropped 7 bases and J dropped 5; count of bases not matched to a gene: 13. CDR3 length equals 16 residues. Germline V gene lookup returns CDR1 SQVTM and CDR2 ANQGSEA. DNA for the CDR3: TGCAGCGACTGGGGGGACAGGGGGAATTTTGATCAGCCCCAGCATTTT. Translating it yields CSDWGDRGNFDQPQHF. The whole variable domain, remainder taken from reference TRBV29-1 and TRBJ1-5, is SAVISQKPSRDICQRGTSLTIQCQVDSQVTMMFWYRQQPGQSLTLIATANQGSEATYESGFVIDKFPISRPNLTFSTLTVSNMSPEDSSIYLCSDWGDRGNFDQPQHFGDGTRLSIL.

This chain uses TRBV18 with TRBJ2-6, with D perhaps being TRBD1 or TRBD2 (5 bases each). V lost 1 base, J lost 13 bases, and 11 bases lay in between. CDR3 length: 13 residues. The germline V gene has CDR1 KGHSH and CDR2 LQKENI. The CDR3: CASSPRDQNVLTF. CDR3 bases: TGTGCCAGCTCACCACGGGACCAGAATGTCCTGACTTTC.

The genes are TRBV19 and TRBJ2-1; perhaps TRBD2 as D (6 bases). Trimming shortened V by 1 base and J by 9 bases, and 10 bases separated the two germline ends. CDR3 length equals 13 residues. Germline V gene sequence: CDR1 LNHDA, CDR2 SQIVND (reference sequence). The CDR3 DNA reads as TGTGCCAGTAGTATAGTACGGGGGACTGAGCAGTTCTTC. Amino acid sequence: CASSIVRGTEQFF.

There are a few counts of this clone. This chain connects TRBV7-8 to TRBJ2-7; 8 bases match TRBD2. Trimming at V came to 1 base and at J to 5 bases, leaving 10 bases not matched to a gene. This CDR3 has 16 residues. CDR1 and CDR2 from the germline V gene are SGHVS and FQNEAQ. The CDR3 here is CASSLERRAGVDEQYF. CDR3 sequence (DNA): TGTGCCAGCAGCTTAGAGCGTAGAGCGGGAGTAGACGAGCAGTACTTC.

This clone appeared a few times. V is TRBV2 and J is TRBJ1-1, with 10 bases matching TRBD1. The V gene end was trimmed by 7 bases and the J gene end by 4 bases; junction bases not matched to a gene: 12. The germline gives CDR1 SNHLY, CDR2 FYNNEI. CDR3 length equals 16 residues. The CDR3 protein is CASIRDRGVGGTEAFF. DNA for the CDR3: TGTGCCAGCATCCGGGACAGGGGCGTGGGTGGCACTGAAGCTTTCTTT.

This clone was found once. This chain connects TRBV6-5 to TRBJ2-5; D gene ambiguous. The CDR3 length is 13 residues. Trimming took 5 bases from V and 5 from J, leaving 12 bases between them. Looked up from germline, CDR1 is MNHEY and CDR2 is SVGAGI. The CDR3 spells CASSRWNTETQYF. DNA for the CDR3: TGTGCCAGCAGTCGGTGGAACACGGAGACCCAGTACTTC.

This clone was seen more than once but under ten times. CDR3 bases: TGCAGCGTTGAAGATTATCTGAACACCGGGGAGCTGTTTTTT. Translating gives CSVEDYLNTGELFF. This chain connects TRBV29-1 to TRBJ2-2; D is ambiguous. Germline assignment: CDR1 SQVTM and CDR2 ANQGSEA. V dropped 0 bases and J dropped 1 base, with 6 bases sitting between them. This CDR3 spans 14 amino acids.

This clone was seen a handful of times. The chain couples TRBV7-9 to TRBJ1-4; 10 positions agree with TRBD1. The CDR3 sequence is 17 residues long. Losses at the gene ends were 2 bases for V and 5 bases for J; bases not matched to a gene: 8. CDR1 is SEHNR and CDR2 is FQNEAQ in the germline V gene (reference sequence). CDR3 DNA sequence: TGTGCCAGCAGCTTAAGGGGGACAGGGGCCTTAAATGAAAAACTGTTTTTT. Protein sequence: CASSLRGTGALNEKLFF.